These 5 T cell receptor beta chains originate from one sample sequenced in a study of OX40 agonist ivuxolimab in advanced cancers. Assay used: immunoSEQ multiplex PCR; TCRdb lists only in-frame clones, some missing. The sample yields tens of thousands of clones, roughly nine tenths seen once. Here the sequenced sample was CD4+ or CD8+ T cells sorted from blood, taken in a trial of the OX40 agonist ivuxolimab. These receptors came from an adult with an advanced solid tumor such as melanoma, head and neck, liver or kidney cancer.

The chain uses TRBV5-6 and TRBJ1-1, with 7 bases lining up with TRBD1. Germline assignment: CDR1 SGHDT and CDR2 YYEEEE. V lost 5 bases and J lost 10; bases outside the gene matches: 5. CDR3 length: 11 amino acids. In nucleotides, the CDR3 is TGTGCCAGCAGTTTAGGGGGCAGAGCTTTCTTT. Protein product: CASSLGGRAFF.

This clone was seen a handful of times. The CDR3 sequence is CSARFNTQYF. In nucleotides, the CDR3 is TGCAGTGCTAGATTTAATACGCAGTATTTT. The chain recombines TRBV20-1 with TRBJ2-3; D is ambiguous. The CDR3 runs to 10 residues. The germline V gene encodes CDR1 DFQATT and CDR2 SNEGSKA (reference sequence). Trimming took 2 bases from V and 7 from J, leaving 4 bases between them.

A few counts support this clone. This chain connects TRBV6-6 to TRBJ1-5, with TRBD1 matching 7 bases. The V segment lost 8 bases and the J segment 6 bases; nucleotides outside the gene matches: 10. The CDR3 totals 14 residues. Per the germline V gene, CDR1 is MNHNY and CDR2 is SVGAGI (reference sequence). The CDR3 bases are TGTGCCAGCCAACAGGGGTTGGGTTCTCAGCCCCAGCATTTT. It encodes CASQQGLGSQPQHF.

This chain joins TRBV9 and TRBJ2-7, with D perhaps matching TRBD1 or TRBD2 (5 bases each). Germline assignment: CDR1 SGDLS and CDR2 YYNGEE. CDR3 length equals 14 residues. V gave up 3 bases and J gave up 0 bases, with 10 bases separating them. CDR3 protein: CASSEGTGSYEQYF. The CDR3 nucleotides read TGTGCCAGCAGCGAGGGGACGGGCTCCTACGAGCAGTACTTC.

Points on this clone: One end of the junction fails to match germline, which may point to a read error. V usage is TRBV27 and J usage is TRBJ2-7, with TRBD1 identical over 8 bases. The CDR3 sequence is 12 residues long. Germline CDR1 MNHEY, CDR2 SMNVEV (reference sequence). The CDR3 DNA reads as TGTGCCAGCACCCGCGATGGGACAGGACCGCTCTGG. It codes for CASTRDGTGPLW.